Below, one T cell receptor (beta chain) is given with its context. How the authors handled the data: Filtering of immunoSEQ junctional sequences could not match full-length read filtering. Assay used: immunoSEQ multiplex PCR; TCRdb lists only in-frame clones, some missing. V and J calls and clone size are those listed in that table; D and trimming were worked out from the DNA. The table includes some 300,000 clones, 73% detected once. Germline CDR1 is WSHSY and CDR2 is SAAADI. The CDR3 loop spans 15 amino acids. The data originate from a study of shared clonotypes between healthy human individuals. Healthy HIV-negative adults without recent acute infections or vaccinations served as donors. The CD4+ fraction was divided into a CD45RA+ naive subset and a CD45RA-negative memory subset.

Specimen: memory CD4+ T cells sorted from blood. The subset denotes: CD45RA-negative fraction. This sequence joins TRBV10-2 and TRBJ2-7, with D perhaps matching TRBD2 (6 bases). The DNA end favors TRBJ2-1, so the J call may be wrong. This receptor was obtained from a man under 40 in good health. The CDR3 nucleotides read TGCGCCAGCAGCGCCGGGACTTTCTCCTACAATGAGCAGTTCTTC. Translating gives CASSAGTFSYNEQFF.